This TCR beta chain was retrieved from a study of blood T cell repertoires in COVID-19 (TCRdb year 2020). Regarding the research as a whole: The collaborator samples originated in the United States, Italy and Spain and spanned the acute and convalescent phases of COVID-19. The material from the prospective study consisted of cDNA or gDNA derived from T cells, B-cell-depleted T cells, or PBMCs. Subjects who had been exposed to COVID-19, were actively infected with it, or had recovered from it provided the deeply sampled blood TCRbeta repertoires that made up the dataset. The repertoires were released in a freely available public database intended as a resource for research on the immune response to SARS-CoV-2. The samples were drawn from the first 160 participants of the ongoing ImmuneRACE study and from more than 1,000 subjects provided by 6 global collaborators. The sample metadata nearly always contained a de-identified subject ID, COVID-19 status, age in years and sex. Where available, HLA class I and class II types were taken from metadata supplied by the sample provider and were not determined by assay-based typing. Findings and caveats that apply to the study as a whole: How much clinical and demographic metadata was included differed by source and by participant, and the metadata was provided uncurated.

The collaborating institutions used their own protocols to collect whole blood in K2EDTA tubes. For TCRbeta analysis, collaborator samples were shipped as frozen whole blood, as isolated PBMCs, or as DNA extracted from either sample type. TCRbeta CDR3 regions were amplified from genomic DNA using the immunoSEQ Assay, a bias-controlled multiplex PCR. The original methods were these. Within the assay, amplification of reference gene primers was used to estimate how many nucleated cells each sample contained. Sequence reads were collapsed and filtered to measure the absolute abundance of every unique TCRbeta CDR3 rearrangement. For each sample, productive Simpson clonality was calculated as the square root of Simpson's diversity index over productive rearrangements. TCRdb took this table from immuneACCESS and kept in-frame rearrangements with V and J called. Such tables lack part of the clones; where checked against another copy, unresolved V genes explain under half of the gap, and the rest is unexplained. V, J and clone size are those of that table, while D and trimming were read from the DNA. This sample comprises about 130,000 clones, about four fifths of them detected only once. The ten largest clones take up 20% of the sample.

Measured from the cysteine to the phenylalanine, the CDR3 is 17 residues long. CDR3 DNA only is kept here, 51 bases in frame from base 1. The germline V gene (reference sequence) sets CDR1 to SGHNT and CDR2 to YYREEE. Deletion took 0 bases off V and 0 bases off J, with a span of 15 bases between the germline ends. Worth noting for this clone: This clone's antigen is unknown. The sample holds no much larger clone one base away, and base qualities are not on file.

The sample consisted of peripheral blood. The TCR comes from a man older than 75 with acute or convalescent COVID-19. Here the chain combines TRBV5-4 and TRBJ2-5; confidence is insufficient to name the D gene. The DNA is TGTGCCAGCAGCTTGGACCCCATTAGTAGCCACCAAGAGACCCAGTACTTC. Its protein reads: CASSLDPISSHQETQYF.